This T cell receptor (beta chain) emerged from a study of blood T cell repertoires in COVID-19. Study details: Collection of acute and convalescent COVID-19 samples took place in the United States, Italy and Spain. Sources were T cells, B-cell-depleted T cells, or PBMCs; the material itself was cDNA or gDNA.

J gave up 0 bases and V 0 bases, and 7 bases lay outside the gene matches. The CDR3 is made up of 17 amino acids. The germline V gene has CDR1 LGHNA and CDR2 YSLEER. Per the authors' pipeline: Amplified reference gene primers provided the basis for estimating nucleated cell counts. Data came from immunoSEQ multiplex PCR; TCRdb stores just in-frame clones and leaves some out. V and J calls and clone size come straight from that table; D and trimming were deduced from the DNA. This table holds approximately 55,000 clones, roughly 91% found once. This clonotype was sampled from a man aged 50 or older with active COVID-19. The sequencing sample was made of peripheral blood. The V gene is TRBV4-3, the J gene TRBJ1-2; 7 bases are a match to TRBD1. The CDR3 is CASSQDINRGSNYGYTF. DNA for the CDR3: TGCGCCAGCAGCCAAGATATAAACAGGGGATCTAACTATGGCTACACCTTC.